The present T cell receptor (beta chain) was sequenced within a study of graft-versus-host responses after intestinal transplantation. From germline, CDR1 is SQVTM and CDR2 ANQGSEA. V was cut by 5 bases and J by 3 bases, with 23 bases left in between. CDR3 length: 16 amino acids. Intraepithelial lymphocytes and lamina propria lymphocytes were released through processing of graft tissue. Some clones are missing from TCRdb's copy, which holds only in-frame ones; the method was immunoSEQ multiplex PCR. Altogether almost 15,000 clones are present, 67% being singletons, with the ten largest covering 9%. Sequenced here: ileum tissue, sampled approximately 670 days after intestinal transplantation. The chain carries TRBV29-1 and TRBJ2-7, with D possibly being TRBD2 (6 bases). This TCR came from a human patient who received an intestinal transplant, so some T cells may come from the graft donor. The CDR3 region has the DNA TGCAGCGTTCAGTCTGGAGGTACGGGGGAATTCTACGAGCAGTACTTC. This encodes CSVQSGGTGEFYEQYF.